This T cell receptor (beta chain) originates from a study of cytomegalovirus exposure and HLA in healthy donors. On this clone: The antigen is not known.

The PCR had 60 Vbeta and 13 Jbeta primers. Assay: immunoSEQ multiplex PCR; the TCRdb copy retains only in-frame clones and omits some. The repertoire table contains over 100,000 clones. Per germline, CDR1 SGHDT and CDR2 YYEEEE. The CDR3 consists of 14 residues. V shed 4 bases and J shed 0 bases, with 11 bases lying between them. Study-wide points: A few CMV-associated chains proved CMV antigen-specific in vitro. Later on, an analysis tied approximately 17,000 TCR beta sequences to HLA alleles at 0.05 false discovery rate. Despite most TCR sequences being rare, some public TCRs occurred in many donors.

This TCR was recovered from a young man in good health and CMV-seronegative. The chain recombines TRBV5-6 with TRBJ2-7, with unresolved D. The sequenced sample was PBMCs. This CDR3 is CASSQRPGSYEQYF. The CDR3 DNA follows: TGTGCCAGCAGCCAGCGACCCGGCTCCTACGAGCAGTACTTC.